These 17 T cell receptor beta chains came from one sample sequenced in a study of T cells after yellow fever vaccination. Each CDR3 protein is one row after TCRdb ran MiXCR on the 5' RACE reads. This repertoire shows approximately 170,000 distinct CDR3 sequences, 9.5% to 11% found once; its top ten account for around 34%. This specimen consisted of CD8+ T cells sorted from PBMCs, obtained 15 days after the yellow fever booster vaccination. Every receptor here comes from a man between 18 and 35 years old who received the YFV17D yellow fever vaccine.

This clonotype was detected a few times. V usage is TRBV4-1 and J usage is TRBJ2-7; D is ambiguous. This CDR3 contains 13 residues. Germline V gene data show CDR1 as MGHRA and CDR2 as YSYEKL. Trimming removed 1 base at V and 6 bases at J, with 10 bases between. The CDR3 reads CASSQVAYGEQYF. In DNA, the CDR3 is TGCGCCAGCAGCCAAGTAGCATACGGCGAGCAGTACTTC.

This clonotype was recorded a few times. This sequence joins TRBV24-1 and TRBJ2-7, with 7 bases fitting TRBD1. This CDR3 has 13 residues. After removal of 3 bases from V and 3 bases from J, the junction contained 1 base not matched to a gene. Germline CDR1 reads KGHDR; CDR2 reads SFDVKD. CDR3 in DNA: TGTGCCACCAGTGATCGACAGGGCTACGAGCAGTACTTC. Residues: CATSDRQGYEQYF.

V gene TRBV23-1 combines with J gene TRBJ2-7, with D tentatively TRBD1 (6 bases). TRBV23-1 qualifies as an ORF whose function is uncertain. The V and J ends lost 2 bases and 3 bases respectively, with 14 bases between them. The CDR3 has 15 residues. Here the CDR3 DNA reads TGCGCCAGCAGTCAACAGGGGCCCCACTACTACGAGCAGTACGTC. It is translated as CASSQQGPHYYEQYV.

This clonotype was counted between two and nine times. V and J are TRBV10-2 and TRBJ2-2; TRBD2 agrees at 8 bases. The CDR3 has 15 residues. The trim removed 8 bases at V and 1 base at J, leaving 6 bases unmatched. Germline V CDR1 and CDR2: WSHSY, SAAADI. CDR3 region: CASGESGGNTGELFF. In DNA form, the CDR3 reads TGCGCCAGCGGGGAAAGCGGGGGGAACACCGGGGAGCTGTTTTTT.

The chain employs TRBV15 and TRBJ1-5; D not resolved. The germline V gene encodes CDR1 LNHNV and CDR2 YYDKDF (reference sequence). The CDR3 runs to 15 residues. V dropped 0 bases and J dropped 3 bases, with 9 bases sitting between them. The CDR3 spells CATSRERHHNQPQHF. The CDR3 DNA follows: TGTGCCACCAGCAGAGAGCGGCACCACAATCAGCCCCAGCATTTT.

This clonotype occurred a few times. The rearrangement links TRBV7-2 to TRBJ2-7; maybe TRBD1 (5 bases). This CDR3 is built from 14 residues. Germline CDR1 SGHTA, CDR2 FQGNSA. The ends were cut back, 5 bases at V and 2 bases at J, with 13 bases in the middle. The CDR3, as DNA: TGTGCCAGCAGCCTAGACAGCCGAACCTACGAGCAGTACTTC. Translation: CASSLDSRTYEQYF.

J is TRBJ2-2 and V is TRBV13, with D perhaps TRBD2 (6 bases). V was pared by 7 bases and J by 4 bases, with 13 bases between. Per germline, CDR1 PRHDT and CDR2 FYEKMQ (reference sequence). The CDR3 runs 14 residues. CDR3 nucleotides: TGTGCCAGCACCCCAGCGGGTCGCACCGGGGAGCTGTTTTTT. Translating it yields CASTPAGRTGELFF.

This clonotype appeared a few times. The genes are TRBV10-3 and TRBJ2-5; 9 nucleotides align to TRBD1. This CDR3 comprises 17 residues. CDR1 and CDR2 (germline): ENHRY, SYGVKD. V lost 0 bases and J lost 0; bases outside the gene matches: 5. CDR3: CAISESRDRAYQETQYF. The CDR3 DNA follows: TGTGCCATCAGTGAGTCGCGGGACAGGGCGTACCAAGAGACCCAGTACTTC.

This chain joins TRBV3-1 and TRBJ2-3, with 8 positions matching TRBD2. The V and J ends lost 5 bases and 2 bases, in that order; junction bases with no gene match: 12. Per the germline V gene, CDR1 is LGHDT and CDR2 is YNNKEL (reference sequence). CDR3 size: 17 residues. The CDR3 spells CASSETGSGANTDTQYF. The CDR3 region has the DNA TGTGCCAGCAGCGAGACGGGTAGCGGGGCCAACACAGATACGCAGTATTTT.

This rearrangement joins TRBV29-1 to TRBJ1-1; no clear D gene. The CDR3 has 14 amino acids. CDR1 and CDR2 (germline): SQVTM, ANQGSEA. The chain's CDR3 is CSTGGFRGNTEAFF. CDR3 bases: TGCAGTACCGGAGGGTTTCGTGGGAACACTGAAGCTTTCTTT.

The chain links TRBV6-2 or TRBV6-3 to TRBJ2-5; D perhaps matches TRBD1 (6 bases). The length of the CDR3 is 15 residues. The germline CDR1 and CDR2 sequences are MNHEY and SVGEGT. The ends were cut back, 6 bases at V and 1 base at J, with 15 bases in the middle. In DNA form, the CDR3 reads TGTGCCAGCAGCAGCGACAGGTACCTCCAAGAGACCCAGTACTTC. Its protein is CASSSDRYLQETQYF.

This clonotype has ten or more counts. V gene TRBV20-1 combines with J gene TRBJ2-1, with 11 bases matching TRBD2. V shed 3 bases, J shed 7 bases, and the junction held 8 bases outside the gene matches. CDR3 length equals 15 residues. Germline V gene lookup returns CDR1 DFQATT and CDR2 SNEGSKA (reference sequence). CDR3 in DNA: TGCAGTGCTAGCCGGGTAGCGGGGGGGCCAAATGAGCAGTTCTTC. This encodes CSASRVAGGPNEQFF.

Ten or more counts support this clonotype. A much larger clone lies a single base off, so this may be a read error. The genes are TRBV7-9 and TRBJ1-1; no definite D call. V shed 4 bases and J shed 4 bases, with 4 bases lying between them. This CDR3 has 11 residues. The germline gives CDR1 SEHNR, CDR2 FQNEAQ (reference sequence). The CDR3: CASSYSTEAFF. The CDR3 nucleotides are TGTGCCAGCAGCTACAGCACTGAAGCTTTCTTT.

The chain couples TRBV3-1 to TRBJ2-1; possibly TRBD1 for D (5 bases). Germline CDR1 LGHDT, CDR2 YNNKEL (reference sequence). V was cut by 3 bases and J by 8 bases, with 8 bases left in between. The CDR3 totals 12 residues. In DNA, the CDR3 is TGTGCCAGCAGCCAGGGGCCAGATGAGCAGTTCTTC. Translating it yields CASSQGPDEQFF.

This chain joins TRBV23-1 and TRBJ2-3, with 9 bases matching TRBD1. TRBV23-1 counts as an open reading frame of uncertain function. V was pared by 0 bases and J by 5 bases, with 6 bases of the junction left unmatched. The CDR3 has 16 amino acids. The CDR3 DNA is TGCGCCAGCAGTCAATCTCGGGGGACAGGGAGAGATACGCAGTATTTT. It translates to CASSQSRGTGRDTQYF.

This clonotype was picked up one time. The chain has TRBV29-1 and TRBJ2-2; D possibly corresponds to TRBD2 (5 bases). V was cut by 3 bases and J by 5 bases, with 7 bases left in between. There are 12 residues in the CDR3. Per germline, CDR1 SQVTM and CDR2 ANQGSEA. The CDR3 DNA reads TGCAGCGTTGATCGGGGAACCGGGGAGCTGTTTTTT. This translates into CSVDRGTGELFF.

This clonotype was seen more than once but under ten times. The chain joins TRBV29-1 to TRBJ2-5, with D possibly matching TRBD2 (6 bases). The CDR3 runs 11 residues. Germline V gene lookup returns CDR1 SQVTM and CDR2 ANQGSEA. Trimming removed 6 bases at V and 5 bases at J, with 10 bases between. CDR3 DNA sequence: TGCAGCGTGTCCGGAGGGGAGACCCAGTACTTC. Its translation is CSVSGGETQYF.